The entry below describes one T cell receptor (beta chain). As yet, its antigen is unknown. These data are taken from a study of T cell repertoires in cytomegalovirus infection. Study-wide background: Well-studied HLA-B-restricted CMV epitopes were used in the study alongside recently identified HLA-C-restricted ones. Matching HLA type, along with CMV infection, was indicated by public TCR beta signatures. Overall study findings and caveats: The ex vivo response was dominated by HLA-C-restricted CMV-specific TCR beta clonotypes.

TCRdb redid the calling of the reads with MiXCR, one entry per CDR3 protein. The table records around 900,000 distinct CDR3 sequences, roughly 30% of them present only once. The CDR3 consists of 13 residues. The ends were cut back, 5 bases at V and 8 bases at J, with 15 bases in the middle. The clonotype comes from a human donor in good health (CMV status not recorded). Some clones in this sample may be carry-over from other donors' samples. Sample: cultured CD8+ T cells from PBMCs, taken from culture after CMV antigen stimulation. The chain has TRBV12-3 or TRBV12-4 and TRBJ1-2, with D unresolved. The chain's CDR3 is CASSPPARGGYTF. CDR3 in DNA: TGTGCCAGCAGTCCCCCCGCCCGAGGGGGCTACACCTTC.